A selection of T cell receptor beta chains follows, all from one sample in a study of T cell responses to AZD1222 COVID-19 vaccine. Measured with immunoSEQ multiplex PCR; TCRdb has only the in-frame clones, and not every one. Found here are around 120,000 clones, 87% of them singletons; the top ten hold 2% to 3%. The sequencing used peripheral blood, collected 28 days after the second AZD1222 dose. The receptors were gathered from an adult who received the AZD1222 COVID-19 vaccine. The CDR3 runs from the conserved cysteine through the conserved F or W. The D gene is left open where the match is weak. Rows may omit the clone size; those that give it use once, few, many or a size class.

J	D	V	size	CDR3	DNA
TRBJ2-7	.	TRBV7-8	.	CASSLVAGARSYEQYF	TGTGCCAGCAGCTTAGTCGCGGGGGCTCGCTCCTACGAGCAGTACTTC
TRBJ1-1	.	TRBV6-4	.	CASSDATAPGVAFF	TGTGCCAGCAGTGACGCGACAGCCCCTGGGGTGGCTTTCTTT
TRBJ2-1	TRBD2	TRBV18	.	CASSASGGTHREQFF	TGTGCCAGCTCGGCTAGCGGGGGGACCCATCGGGAGCAGTTCTTC
TRBJ1-1	TRBD1	TRBV27	.	CASRRQGGSGTEAFF	TGTGCCAGCAGGCGTCAGGGGGGCTCGGGCACTGAAGCTTTCTTT
TRBJ2-1	.	TRBV21-1	few	CASSKGGQSYNEQFF	TGTGCCAGCAGCAAAGGGGGACAGTCCTACAATGAGCAGTTCTTC
TRBJ1-6	.	TRBV2	.	CASRGNSPLHF	TGTGCCAGCAGAGGGAATTCACCCCTCCACTTT
TRBJ2-3	TRBD2	TRBV2	.	CASRILAASTDTQYF	TGTGCCAGCAGGATTCTAGCGGCTAGCACAGATACGCAGTATTTT
TRBJ1-1	.	TRBV5-6	.	CASSLGWGMNTEAFF	TGTGCCAGCAGCTTGGGTTGGGGGATGAACACTGAAGCTTTCTTT
TRBJ2-1	TRBD1	TRBV9	.	CASSLGQGNYNEQFF	TGTGCCAGCAGCCTCGGACAGGGGAACTACAATGAGCAGTTCTTC
TRBJ2-7	TRBD1	TRBV6-1	.	CASSEEGTGSYEQYF	TGTGCCAGCAGTGAGGAGGGGACAGGGAGCTACGAGCAGTACTTC
TRBJ1-6	.	TRBV2	.	CASSEDSKGFLNSPLHF	TGTGCCAGCAGTGAAGATAGCAAGGGTTTCCTTAATTCACCCCTCCACTTT
TRBJ2-2	.	TRBV19	.	CASRIGAQYNTGELFF	TGTGCCAGTAGAATCGGGGCCCAATATAACACCGGGGAGCTGTTTTTT
TRBJ1-1	TRBD1	TRBV19	.	CASSDAGTGGTEAFF	TGTGCCAGTAGTGATGCGGGGACAGGGGGCACTGAAGCTTTCTTT
TRBJ1-5	TRBD1	TRBV27	.	CASSLSWTGSNQPQHF	TGTGCCAGCAGTTTATCCTGGACAGGGAGTAATCAGCCCCAGCATTTT
TRBJ2-7	TRBD2	TRBV11-1	.	CASSKAGGSREQYF	TGTGCCAGCAGCAAAGCGGGAGGCTCTCGCGAGCAGTACTTC
TRBJ2-7	.	TRBV4-1	.	CASSLGKGDPYEQYF	TGCGCCAGCAGCCTAGGAAAAGGGGACCCCTACGAGCAGTACTTC
TRBJ1-5	.	TRBV19	.	CASSRGSAGDQPQHF	TGTGCCAGTAGTAGGGGCAGCGCCGGAGATCAGCCCCAGCATTTT
TRBJ1-4	.	TRBV19	few	CASSLGNEKLFF	TGTGCCAGTAGTTTGGGGAATGAAAAACTGTTTTTT
TRBJ1-2	.	TRBV30	.	CAWTNSNYGYTF	TGTGCCTGGACCAATTCTAACTATGGCTACACCTTC
TRBJ2-7	TRBD1	TRBV30	.	CAWSSAGQGPYEQYF	TGTGCCTGGAGTTCTGCGGGACAGGGCCCCTACGAGCAGTACTTC
TRBJ1-6	.	TRBV5-1	.	CASSMMDSNNSPLHF	TGCGCCAGCAGCATGATGGACAGCAACAATTCACCCCTCCACTTT
TRBJ2-7	TRBD1	TRBV28	.	CASNRGQGLDEQYF	TGTGCCAGCAACCGGGGACAGGGGCTCGACGAGCAGTACTTC
TRBJ2-7	.	TRBV6-2/TRBV6-3	.	CASSLGTGPYEQYF	TGTGCCAGCAGTTTGGGGACGGGGCCCTACGAGCAGTACTTC
TRBJ2-5	.	TRBV14	.	CASSQTTGSETQYF	TGTGCCAGCAGCCAAACTACAGGGAGCGAGACCCAGTACTTC
TRBJ2-3	TRBD2	TRBV7-3	.	CASSLSGGSTDTQYF	TGTGCCAGCAGCCTTAGCGGGGGTAGCACAGATACGCAGTATTTT
TRBJ2-1	TRBD2	TRBV7-3	.	CASSLAAGGINEQFF	TGTGCCAGCAGCTTAGCGGCGGGAGGAATAAATGAGCAGTTCTTC
TRBJ1-4	TRBD1	TRBV5-1	once	CASSWGQRNEKLFF	TGCGCCAGCAGCTGGGGACAGCGTAATGAAAAACTGTTTTTT
TRBJ2-7	.	TRBV4-2	.	CASSQVNSFSYEQYF	TGTGCCAGCAGCCAAGTTAACAGTTTCTCCTACGAGCAGTACTTC
TRBJ2-2	.	TRBV24-1	.	CATSDFFSQGSTGELFF	TGTGCCACCAGTGATTTTTTCTCCCAGGGATCCACCGGGGAGCTGTTTTTT
TRBJ1-2	.	TRBV28	.	CASSDPFGYTF	TGTGCCAGCAGTGACCCGTTTGGCTACACCTTC
TRBJ2-1	.	TRBV18	once	CASSPLLDSPWNEQFF	TGTGCCAGCTCACCACTTTTGGATTCCCCTTGGAATGAGCAGTTCTTC
TRBJ1-2	TRBD1	TRBV11-2	.	CASSSRAGTGDYGYTF	TGTGCCAGCAGCTCAAGGGCGGGGACAGGGGACTATGGCTACACCTTC
TRBJ2-1	.	TRBV6-2/TRBV6-3	once	CASSYSGEYNEQFF	TGTGCCAGCAGTTACTCTGGGGAATACAATGAGCAGTTCTTC
TRBJ2-7	.	TRBV15	.	CATKGPESSYEQYF	TGTGCCACTAAAGGGCCCGAGTCTTCCTACGAGCAGTACTTC
TRBJ2-7	.	TRBV4-1	.	CASSTKDSYEQYF	TGCGCCAGCAGCACAAAAGACAGTTACGAGCAGTACTTC
TRBJ1-5	TRBD1	TRBV28	.	CASSRTGYSNQPQHF	TGTGCCAGCAGCCGGACAGGGTATAGCAATCAGCCCCAGCATTTT
TRBJ2-5	.	TRBV5-1	.	CASSQLGLGGYQETQYF	TGCGCCAGCAGCCAATTAGGTTTGGGAGGATACCAAGAGACCCAGTACTTC
TRBJ2-3	TRBD2	TRBV10-2	.	CASSSGLAGTDTQYF	TGCGCCAGCAGCTCGGGACTAGCTGGCACAGATACGCAGTATTTT
TRBJ2-1	TRBD2	TRBV11-1	.	CASGTSPDNEQFF	TGTGCCAGCGGGACTAGCCCTGACAATGAGCAGTTCTTC
TRBJ1-1	.	TRBV18	many	CASSPQGTNTEAFF	TGTGCCAGCTCACCTCAGGGTACGAACACTGAAGCTTTCTTT
TRBJ1-1	.	TRBV12-3/TRBV12-4	.	CASSLTVNTEAFF	TGTGCCAGCAGTTTAACGGTGAACACTGAAGCTTTCTTT
TRBJ2-2	TRBD2	TRBV10-2	.	CASLAGTYTGELFF	TGCGCCAGCCTAGCGGGGACTTACACCGGGGAGCTGTTTTTT
TRBJ2-1	.	TRBV6-6	.	CASGLGGDNEQFF	TGTGCCAGCGGACTAGGGGGAGATAATGAGCAGTTCTTC
TRBJ1-2	.	TRBV11-2	.	CASSQIGANYGYTF	TGTGCCAGCAGCCAGATCGGAGCTAACTATGGCTACACCTTC
TRBJ1-4	.	TRBV6-1	.	CASSDVGQGSEKLFF	TGTGCCAGCAGTGATGTCGGTCAGGGGAGTGAAAAACTGTTTTTT
TRBJ2-4	.	TRBV19	.	CASSIGNWAKNIQYF	TGTGCCAGTAGTATAGGTAATTGGGCCAAAAACATTCAGTACTTC
TRBJ2-4	TRBD2	TRBV19	.	CASTLTGGRNIQYF	TGTGCCAGCACCCTCACGGGGGGTCGGAACATTCAGTACTTC
TRBJ2-3	TRBD1	TRBV24-1	.	CATVGQGGDTQYF	TGTGCCACCGTGGGACAGGGCGGGGATACGCAGTATTTT
TRBJ2-7	TRBD2	TRBV3-1/TRBV3-2	.	CASSQAGGNYEQYF	TGTGCCAGCAGCCAAGCGGGAGGTAATTACGAGCAGTACTTC
TRBJ1-2	.	TRBV27	.	CASSLSRQGESGYTF	TGTGCCAGCAGTTTATCGCGGCAGGGCGAGAGTGGCTACACCTTC
TRBJ1-2	.	TRBV30	.	CAWSVHDYGYTF	TGTGCCTGGAGTGTACATGACTATGGCTACACCTTC
TRBJ2-5	TRBD2	TRBV5-1	.	CASSQGVAGEGETQYF	TGCGCCAGCAGCCAAGGCGTAGCGGGAGAGGGAGAGACCCAGTACTTC
TRBJ1-2	.	TRBV18	once	CASSPTKGVYGYTF	TGTGCCAGCTCACCAACTAAGGGAGTGTATGGCTACACCTTC
TRBJ2-5	.	TRBV29-1	.	CSANGDQETQYF	TGCAGCGCCAACGGAGATCAAGAGACCCAGTACTTC